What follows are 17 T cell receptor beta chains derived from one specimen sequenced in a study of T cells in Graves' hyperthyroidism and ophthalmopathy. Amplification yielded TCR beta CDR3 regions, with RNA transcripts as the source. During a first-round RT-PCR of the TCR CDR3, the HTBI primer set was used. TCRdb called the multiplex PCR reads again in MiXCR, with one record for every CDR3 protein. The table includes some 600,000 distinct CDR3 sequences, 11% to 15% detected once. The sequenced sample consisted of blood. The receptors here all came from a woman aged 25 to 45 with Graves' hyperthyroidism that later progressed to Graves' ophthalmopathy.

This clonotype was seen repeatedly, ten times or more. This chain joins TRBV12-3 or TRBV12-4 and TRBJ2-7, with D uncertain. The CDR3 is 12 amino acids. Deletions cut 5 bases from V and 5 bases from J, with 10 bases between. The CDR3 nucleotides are TGTGCCAGCAGTAGTAACGTGGACGAGCAGTACTTC. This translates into CASSSNVDEQYF.

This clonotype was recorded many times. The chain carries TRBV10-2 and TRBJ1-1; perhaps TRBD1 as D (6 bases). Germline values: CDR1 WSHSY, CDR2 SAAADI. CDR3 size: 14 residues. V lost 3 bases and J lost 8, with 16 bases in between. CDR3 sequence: CASSESPGTTEAFF. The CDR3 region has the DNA TGCGCCAGCAGTGAAAGCCCCGGGACAACAGAAGCTTTCTTT.

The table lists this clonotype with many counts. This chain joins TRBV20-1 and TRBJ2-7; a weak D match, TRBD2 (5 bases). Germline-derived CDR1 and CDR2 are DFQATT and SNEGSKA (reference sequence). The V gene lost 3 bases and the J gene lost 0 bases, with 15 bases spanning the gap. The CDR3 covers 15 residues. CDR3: CSASFLDSNSYEQYF. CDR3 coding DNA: TGCAGTGCTAGCTTCCTGGACTCAAACTCCTACGAGCAGTACTTC.

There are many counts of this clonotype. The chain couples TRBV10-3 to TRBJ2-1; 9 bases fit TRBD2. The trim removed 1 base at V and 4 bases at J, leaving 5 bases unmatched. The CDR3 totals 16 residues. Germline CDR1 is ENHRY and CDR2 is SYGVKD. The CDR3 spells CAISEYRTSEYNEQFF. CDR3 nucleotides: TGTGCCATCAGTGAGTATAGGACTAGCGAATACAATGAGCAGTTCTTC.

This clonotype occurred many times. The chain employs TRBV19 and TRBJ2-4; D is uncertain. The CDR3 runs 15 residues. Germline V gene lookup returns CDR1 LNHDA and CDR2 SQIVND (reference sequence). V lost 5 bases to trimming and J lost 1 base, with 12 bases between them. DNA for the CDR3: TGTGCCAGTAGTGGGATAGCAGGCGCCAAAAACATTCAGTACTTC. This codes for CASSGIAGAKNIQYF.

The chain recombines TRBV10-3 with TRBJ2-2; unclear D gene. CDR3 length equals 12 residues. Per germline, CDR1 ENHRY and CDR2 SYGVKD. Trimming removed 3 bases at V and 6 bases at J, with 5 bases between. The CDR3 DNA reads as TGTGCCATCAGTGACGGCGCCGGGGAGCTGTTTTTT. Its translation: CAISDGAGELFF.

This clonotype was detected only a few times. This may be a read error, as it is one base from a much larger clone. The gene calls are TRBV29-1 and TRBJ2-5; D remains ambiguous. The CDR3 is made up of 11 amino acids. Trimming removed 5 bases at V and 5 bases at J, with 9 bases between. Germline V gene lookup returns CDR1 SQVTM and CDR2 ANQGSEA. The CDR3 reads CSVRLTETQYF. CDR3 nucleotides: TGCAGCGTTCGATTAACGGAGACCCAGTACTTC.

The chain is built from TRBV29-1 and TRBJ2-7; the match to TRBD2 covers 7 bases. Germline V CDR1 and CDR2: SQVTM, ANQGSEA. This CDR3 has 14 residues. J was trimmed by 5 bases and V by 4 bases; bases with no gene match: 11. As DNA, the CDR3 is TGCAGCGTTGGGGTGGGGCGGGGAGGGAACGAGCAGTACTTC. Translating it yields CSVGVGRGGNEQYF.

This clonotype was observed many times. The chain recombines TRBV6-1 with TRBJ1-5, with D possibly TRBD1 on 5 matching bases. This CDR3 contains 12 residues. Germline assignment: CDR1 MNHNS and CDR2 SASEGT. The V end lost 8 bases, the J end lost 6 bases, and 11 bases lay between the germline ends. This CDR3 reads CASEGTAQPQHF. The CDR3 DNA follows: TGTGCCAGCGAAGGGACTGCTCAGCCCCAGCATTTT.

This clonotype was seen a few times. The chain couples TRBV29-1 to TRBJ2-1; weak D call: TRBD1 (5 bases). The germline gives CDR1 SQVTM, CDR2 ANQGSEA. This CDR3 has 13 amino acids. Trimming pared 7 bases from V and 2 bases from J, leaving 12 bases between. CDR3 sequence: CSDRQSAYNEQFF. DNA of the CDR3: TGCAGCGACAGACAGAGCGCCTACAATGAGCAGTTCTTC.

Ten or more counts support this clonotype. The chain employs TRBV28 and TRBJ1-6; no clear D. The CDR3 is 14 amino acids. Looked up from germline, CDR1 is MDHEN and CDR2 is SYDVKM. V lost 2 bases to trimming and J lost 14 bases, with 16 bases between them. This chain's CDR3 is CASSLPSRPDTLHF. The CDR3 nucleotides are TGTGCCAGCAGTTTACCTTCCAGGCCCGATACCCTCCACTTT.

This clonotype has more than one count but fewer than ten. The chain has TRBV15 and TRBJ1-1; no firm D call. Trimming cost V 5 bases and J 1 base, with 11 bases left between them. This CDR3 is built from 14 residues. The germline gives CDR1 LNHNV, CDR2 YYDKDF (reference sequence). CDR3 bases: TGTGCCACCAGCCGAGCAAGGACGAACACTGAAGCTTTCTTT. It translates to CATSRARTNTEAFF. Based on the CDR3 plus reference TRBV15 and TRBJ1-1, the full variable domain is DAMVIQNPRYQVTQFGKPVTLSCSQTLNHNVMYWYQQKSSQAPKLLFHYYDKDFNNEADTPDNFQSRRPNTSFCFLDIRSPGLGDTAMYLCATSRARTNTEAFFGQGTRLTVV.

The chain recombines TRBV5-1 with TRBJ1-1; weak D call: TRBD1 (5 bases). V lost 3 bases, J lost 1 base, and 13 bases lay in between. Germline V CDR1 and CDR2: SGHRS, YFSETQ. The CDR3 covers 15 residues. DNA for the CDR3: TGCGCCAGCAGCTCCCGGGGCAGGGAGAACACTGAAGCTTTCTTT. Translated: CASSSRGRENTEAFF.

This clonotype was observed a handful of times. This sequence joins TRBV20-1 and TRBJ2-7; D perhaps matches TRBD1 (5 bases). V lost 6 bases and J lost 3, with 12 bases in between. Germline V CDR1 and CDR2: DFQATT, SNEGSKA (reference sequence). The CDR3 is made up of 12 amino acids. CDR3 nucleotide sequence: TGCAGTGCCATAAAAGGGGACTACGAGCAGTACTTC. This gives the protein CSAIKGDYEQYF.

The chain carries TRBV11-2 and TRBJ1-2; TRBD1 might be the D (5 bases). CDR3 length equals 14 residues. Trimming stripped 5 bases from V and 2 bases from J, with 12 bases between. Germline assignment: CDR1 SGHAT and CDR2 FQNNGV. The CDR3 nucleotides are TGTGCCAGCAGCCCCGAACAGGAAAACTATGGCTACACCTTC. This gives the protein CASSPEQENYGYTF.

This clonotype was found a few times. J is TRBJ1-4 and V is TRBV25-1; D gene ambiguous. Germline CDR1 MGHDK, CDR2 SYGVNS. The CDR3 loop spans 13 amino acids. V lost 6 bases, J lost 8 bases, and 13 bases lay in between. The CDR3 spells CASRGSGGEKLFF. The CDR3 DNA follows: TGTGCCAGCAGGGGCAGCGGCGGAGAAAAACTGTTTTTT.

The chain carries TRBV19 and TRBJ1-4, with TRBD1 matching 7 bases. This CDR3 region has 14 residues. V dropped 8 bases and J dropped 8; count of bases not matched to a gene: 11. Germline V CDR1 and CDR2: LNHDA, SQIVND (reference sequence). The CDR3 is CASRQGALVEKLFF. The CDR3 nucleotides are TGTGCCAGTCGACAGGGCGCTTTGGTGGAAAAACTGTTTTTT.